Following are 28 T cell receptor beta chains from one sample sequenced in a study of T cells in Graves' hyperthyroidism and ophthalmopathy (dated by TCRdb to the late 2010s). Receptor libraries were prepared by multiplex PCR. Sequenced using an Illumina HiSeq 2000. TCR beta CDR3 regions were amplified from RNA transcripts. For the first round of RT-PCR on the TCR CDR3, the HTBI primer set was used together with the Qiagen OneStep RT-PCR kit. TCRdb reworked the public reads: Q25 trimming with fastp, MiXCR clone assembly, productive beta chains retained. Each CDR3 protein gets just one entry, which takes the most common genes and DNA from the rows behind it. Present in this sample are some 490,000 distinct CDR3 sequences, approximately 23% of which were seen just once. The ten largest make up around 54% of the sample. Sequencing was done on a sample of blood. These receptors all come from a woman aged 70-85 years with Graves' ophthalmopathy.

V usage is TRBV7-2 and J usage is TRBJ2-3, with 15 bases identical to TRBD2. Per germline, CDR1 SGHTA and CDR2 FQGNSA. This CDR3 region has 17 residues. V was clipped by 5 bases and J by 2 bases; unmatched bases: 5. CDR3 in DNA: TGTGCCAGCAGCACCCGGACTAGCGGGAGGGCCACAGATACGCAGTATTTT. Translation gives CASSTRTSGRATDTQYF.

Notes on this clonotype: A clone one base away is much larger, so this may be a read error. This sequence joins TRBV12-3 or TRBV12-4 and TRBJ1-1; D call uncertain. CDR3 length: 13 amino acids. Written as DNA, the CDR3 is TGTGCCAGCAGGTCGGGAGTGAACACTGAAGCTCTCTTT. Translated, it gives CASRSGVNTEALF.

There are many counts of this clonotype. This CDR3 is CASSPFGTVNTEAFF. DNA for the CDR3: TGTGCCAGCAGCCCATTCGGGACAGTGAACACTGAAGCTTTCTTT. The rearrangement uses TRBV12-3 or TRBV12-4 and TRBJ1-1; 7 nucleotides align to TRBD1. V lost 6 bases to trimming and J lost 0 bases; unmatched junction nucleotides: 7. CDR3 length: 15 residues.

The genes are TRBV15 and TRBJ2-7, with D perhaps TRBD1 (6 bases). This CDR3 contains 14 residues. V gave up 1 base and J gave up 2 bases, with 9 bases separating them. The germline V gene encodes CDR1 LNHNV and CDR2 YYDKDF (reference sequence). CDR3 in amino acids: CATSRAQGPYEQYF. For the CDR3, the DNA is TGTGCCACCAGCAGAGCTCAGGGGCCCTACGAGCAGTACTTC.

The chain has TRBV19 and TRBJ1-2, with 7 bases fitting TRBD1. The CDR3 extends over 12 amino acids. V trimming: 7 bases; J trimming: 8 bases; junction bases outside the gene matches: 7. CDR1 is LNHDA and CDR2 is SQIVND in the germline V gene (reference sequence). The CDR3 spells CASTLTGVGYTF. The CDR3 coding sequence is TGTGCCAGTACCCTAACAGGGGTCGGCTACACCTTC.

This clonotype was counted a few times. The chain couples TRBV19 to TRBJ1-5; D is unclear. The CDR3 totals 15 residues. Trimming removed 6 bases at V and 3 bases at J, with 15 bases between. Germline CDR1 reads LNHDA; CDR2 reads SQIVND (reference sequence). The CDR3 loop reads CASRREDGNNQPQHF. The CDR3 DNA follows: TGTGCCAGTAGGAGGGAGGACGGCAACAATCAGCCCCAGCATTTT.

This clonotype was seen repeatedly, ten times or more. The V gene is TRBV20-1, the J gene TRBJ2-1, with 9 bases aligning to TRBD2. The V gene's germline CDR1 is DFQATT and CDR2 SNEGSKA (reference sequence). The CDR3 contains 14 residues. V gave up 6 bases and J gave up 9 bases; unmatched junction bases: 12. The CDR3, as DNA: TGCAGTGCACCCACCGGGACTAGCCTCAGTGAGCAGTTCTTC. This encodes CSAPTGTSLSEQFF.

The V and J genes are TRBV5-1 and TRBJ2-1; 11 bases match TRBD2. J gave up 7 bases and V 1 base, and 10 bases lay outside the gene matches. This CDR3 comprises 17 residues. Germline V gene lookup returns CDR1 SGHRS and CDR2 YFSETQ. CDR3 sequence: CASSLNSGRAGGNEQFF. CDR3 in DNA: TGCGCCAGCAGCTTGAATAGCGGGAGGGCCGGTGGTAATGAGCAGTTCTTC.

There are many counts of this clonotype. CDR3 coding DNA: TGTGCCAGCAGCTACGCGGGGGGGGCCTACAATGAGCAGTTCTTC. Translating gives CASSYAGGAYNEQFF. This chain joins TRBV9 and TRBJ2-1, with TRBD2 matching over 9 bases. J lost 2 bases, V lost 4 bases, and 4 bases had no gene match. CDR1 SGDLS and CDR2 YYNGEE come from the germline V gene. The CDR3 length is 15 residues.

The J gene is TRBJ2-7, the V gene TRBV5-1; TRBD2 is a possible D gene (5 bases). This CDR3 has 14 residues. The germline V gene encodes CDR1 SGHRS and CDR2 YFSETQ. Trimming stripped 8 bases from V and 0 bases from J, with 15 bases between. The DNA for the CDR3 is TGCGCCAGAGGGAGACATAGGAGCTCCTACGAGCAGTACTTC. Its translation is CARGRHRSSYEQYF.

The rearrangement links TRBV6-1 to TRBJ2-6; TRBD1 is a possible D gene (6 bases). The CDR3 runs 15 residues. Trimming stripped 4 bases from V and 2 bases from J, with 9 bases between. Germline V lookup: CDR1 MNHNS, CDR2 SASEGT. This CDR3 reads CASSGGTTGANVLTF. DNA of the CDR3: TGTGCCAGCAGTGGGGGGACAACTGGGGCCAACGTCCTGACTTTC.

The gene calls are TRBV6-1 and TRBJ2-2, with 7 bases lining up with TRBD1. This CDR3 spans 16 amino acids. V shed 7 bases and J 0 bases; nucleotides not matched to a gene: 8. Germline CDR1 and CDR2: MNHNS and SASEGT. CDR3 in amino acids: CASTRGQPTNTGELFF. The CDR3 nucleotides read TGTGCCAGCACCAGGGGACAGCCAACGAACACCGGGGAGCTGTTTTTT.

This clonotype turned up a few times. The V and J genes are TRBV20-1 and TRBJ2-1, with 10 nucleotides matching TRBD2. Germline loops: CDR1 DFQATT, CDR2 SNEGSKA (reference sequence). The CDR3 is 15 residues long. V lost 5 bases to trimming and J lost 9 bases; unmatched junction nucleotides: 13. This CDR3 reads CSAPKTSGRFGEQFF. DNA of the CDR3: TGCAGTGCTCCGAAGACTAGCGGGCGCTTCGGTGAGCAGTTCTTC.

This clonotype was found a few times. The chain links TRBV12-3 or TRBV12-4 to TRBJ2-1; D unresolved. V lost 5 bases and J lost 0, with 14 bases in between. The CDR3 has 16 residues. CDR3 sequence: CASSPVGAVSYNEQFF. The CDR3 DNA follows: TGTGCCAGCAGTCCCGTGGGCGCGGTCTCCTACAATGAGCAGTTCTTC.

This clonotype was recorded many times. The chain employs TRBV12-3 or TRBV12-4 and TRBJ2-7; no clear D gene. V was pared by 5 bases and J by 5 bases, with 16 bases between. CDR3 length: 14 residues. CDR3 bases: TGTGCCAGCAGTCGGACCGCCAGGTTCCACGAGCAGTACTTC. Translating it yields CASSRTARFHEQYF.

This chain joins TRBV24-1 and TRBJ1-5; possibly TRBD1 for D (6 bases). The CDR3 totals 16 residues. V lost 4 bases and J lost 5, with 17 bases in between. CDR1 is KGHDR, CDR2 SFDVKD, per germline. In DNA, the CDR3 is TGTGCCACCAGTGAACCTCTCAGGGGAGATTATCAGCCCCAGCATTTT. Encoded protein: CATSEPLRGDYQPQHF.

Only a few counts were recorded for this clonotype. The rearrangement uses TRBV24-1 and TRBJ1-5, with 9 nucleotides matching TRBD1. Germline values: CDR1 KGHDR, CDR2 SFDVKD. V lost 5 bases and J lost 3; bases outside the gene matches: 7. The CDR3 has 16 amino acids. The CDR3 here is CATSATGTGINQPQHF. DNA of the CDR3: TGTGCCACCAGTGCCACCGGGACAGGGATCAATCAGCCCCAGCATTTT.

This CDR3 is CASSYLTLPGELFF. CDR3 DNA sequence: TGTGCCAGCAGCTACCTGACTCTCCCCGGGGAGCTGTTTTTT. The J gene is TRBJ2-2, the V gene TRBV7-6; no reliable D call. The CDR3 extends over 14 amino acids. The germline CDR1 and CDR2 sequences are SGHVS and FNYEAQ. The ends were cut back, 4 bases at V and 6 bases at J, with 12 bases in the middle.

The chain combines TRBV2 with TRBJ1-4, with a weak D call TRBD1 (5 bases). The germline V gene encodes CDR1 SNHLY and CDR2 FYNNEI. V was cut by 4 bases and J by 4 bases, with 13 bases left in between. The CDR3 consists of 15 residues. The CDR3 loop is CASSGSGPNNEKLFF. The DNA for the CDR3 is TGTGCCAGCAGTGGATCAGGGCCTAATAATGAAAAACTGTTTTTT. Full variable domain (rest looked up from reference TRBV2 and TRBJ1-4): EPEVTQTPSHQVTQMGQEVILRCVPISNHLYFYWYRQILGQKVEFLVSFYNNEISEKSEIFDDQFSVERPDGSNFTLKIRSTKLEDSAMYFCASSGSGPNNEKLFFGSGTQLSVL.

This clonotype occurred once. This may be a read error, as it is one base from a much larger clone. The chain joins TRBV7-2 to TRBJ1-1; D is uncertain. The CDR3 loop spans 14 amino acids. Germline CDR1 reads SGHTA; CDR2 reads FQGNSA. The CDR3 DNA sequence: TGTGCCAGCAGCCCCGGCGGACCGAACACTGAAGCTCTCTTT. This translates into CASSPGGPNTEALF.

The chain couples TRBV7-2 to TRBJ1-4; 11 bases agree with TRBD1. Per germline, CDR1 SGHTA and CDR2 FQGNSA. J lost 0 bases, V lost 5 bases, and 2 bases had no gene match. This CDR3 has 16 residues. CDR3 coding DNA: TGTGCCAGCAGCCCGGGACAGGGGGCAACTAATGAAAAACTGTTTTTT. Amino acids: CASSPGQGATNEKLFF.

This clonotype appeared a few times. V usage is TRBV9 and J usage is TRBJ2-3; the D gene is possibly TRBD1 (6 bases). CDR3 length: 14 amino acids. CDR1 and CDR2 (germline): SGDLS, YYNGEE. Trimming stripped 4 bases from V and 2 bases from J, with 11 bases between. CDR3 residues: CASSFRTVTDTQYF. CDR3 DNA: TGTGCCAGCAGCTTCCGGACAGTCACAGATACGCAGTATTTT.

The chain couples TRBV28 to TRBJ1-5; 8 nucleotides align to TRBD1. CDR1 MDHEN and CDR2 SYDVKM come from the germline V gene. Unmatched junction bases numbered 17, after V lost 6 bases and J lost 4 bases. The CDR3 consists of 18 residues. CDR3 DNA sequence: TGTGCCAGCAGGGGACCGGGGGACTGGGACAGGTTAAATCAGCCCCAGCATTTT. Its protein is CASRGPGDWDRLNQPQHF. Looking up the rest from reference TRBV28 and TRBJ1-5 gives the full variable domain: DVKVTQSSRYLVKRTGEKVFLECVQDMDHENMFWYRQDPGLGLRLIYFSYDVKMKEKGDIPEGYSVSREKKERFSLILESASTNQTSMYLCASRGPGDWDRLNQPQHFGDGTRLSIL.

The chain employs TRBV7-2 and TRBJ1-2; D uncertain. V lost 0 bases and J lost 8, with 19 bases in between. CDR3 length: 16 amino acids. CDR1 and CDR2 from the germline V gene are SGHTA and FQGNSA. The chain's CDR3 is CASSLALPGGSKGYTF. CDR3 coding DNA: TGTGCCAGCAGCTTAGCTTTGCCGGGTGGGTCGAAGGGCTACACCTTC.

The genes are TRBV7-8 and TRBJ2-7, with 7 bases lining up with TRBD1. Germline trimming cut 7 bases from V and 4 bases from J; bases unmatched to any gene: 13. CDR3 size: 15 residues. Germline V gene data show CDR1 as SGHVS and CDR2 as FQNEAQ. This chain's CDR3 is CASTNGPGQRYEQYF. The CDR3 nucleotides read TGTGCCAGCACCAATGGCCCGGGACAGAGGTACGAGCAGTACTTC.

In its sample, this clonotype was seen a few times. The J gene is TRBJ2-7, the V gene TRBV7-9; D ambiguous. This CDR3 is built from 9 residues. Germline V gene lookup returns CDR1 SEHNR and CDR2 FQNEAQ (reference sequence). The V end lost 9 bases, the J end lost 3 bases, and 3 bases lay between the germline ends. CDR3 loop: CARVYEQYF. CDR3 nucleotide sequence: TGTGCCAGGGTCTACGAGCAGTACTTC.

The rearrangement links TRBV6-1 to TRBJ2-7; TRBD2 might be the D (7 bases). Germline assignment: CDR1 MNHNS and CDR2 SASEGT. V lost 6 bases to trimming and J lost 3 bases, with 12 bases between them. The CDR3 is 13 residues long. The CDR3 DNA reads TGTGCCAGCAGGAGCGGGACAAACTACGAGCAGTACTTC. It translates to CASRSGTNYEQYF.

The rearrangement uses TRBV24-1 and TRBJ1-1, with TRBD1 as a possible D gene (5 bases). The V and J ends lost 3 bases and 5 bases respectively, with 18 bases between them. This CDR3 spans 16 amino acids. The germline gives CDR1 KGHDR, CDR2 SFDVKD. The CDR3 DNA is TGTGCCACCAGTGATGCCAAGGGGCCCGCGAGTACTGAAGCTTTCTTT. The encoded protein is CATSDAKGPASTEAFF.